This TCR beta chain was recovered during a study of T cells in Graves' hyperthyroidism and ophthalmopathy. Regarding the study as a whole: Blood also carried most thyroid clonotypes expanded above 0.001.

The source material, RNA transcripts, was used to amplify TCR beta CDR3 regions. First-round RT-PCR with HTBI primers amplified the TCR CDR3 region. TCRdb itself ran the multiplex PCR reads through MiXCR, one entry per CDR3 protein. The sample includes 450,000 to 700,000 distinct CDR3 sequences, 35% to 55% of them seen just once. Germline V lookup: CDR1 KGHDR, CDR2 SFDVKD. V lost 3 bases and J lost 2; bases outside the gene matches: 9. This CDR3 spans 17 amino acids. There are many counts of this clonotype. The antigen is unknown. The source of this sequence is a woman aged 18-30 years with Graves' hyperthyroidism. The chain is built from TRBV24-1 and TRBJ2-5, with 9 bases lining up with TRBD2. The specimen was peripheral blood or thyroid tissue (not recorded which). This chain's CDR3 is CATSDRGRGSVQETQYF. DNA for the CDR3: TGTGCCACCAGTGATCGCGGGAGGGGGAGCGTACAAGAGACCCAGTACTTC.